These 28 T cell receptor beta chains came from one sample sequenced in a study of siplizumab effects on memory and regulatory T cells. Sequenced by immunoSEQ multiplex PCR; TCRdb stores in-frame clones only, minus some. Among about 100,000 clones listed, about 91% were seen once. Material for sequencing was CD4+ T cells sorted from blood. These receptor sequences come from a human donor in good health. Some clones in this sample may be carry-over from other donors' samples.

V gene TRBV18 combines with J gene TRBJ1-2; no reliable D call. Germline-derived CDR1 and CDR2 are KGHSH and LQKENI. The CDR3 has 13 residues. The ends were cut back, 4 bases at V and 8 bases at J, with 14 bases in the middle. The DNA of the CDR3 is TGTGCCAGCTCACTAGAAGTGGCAGAGGGCTACACCTTC. Amino acids: CASSLEVAEGYTF.

For the CDR3, the DNA is TGCGCCAGCAGCGCAGGACTAGCTAGTTCCTACAATGAGCAGTTCTTC. Translation gives CASSAGLASSYNEQFF. V and J are TRBV10-2 and TRBJ2-1; 8 nucleotides agree with TRBD2. The CDR3 length is 16 residues. J lost 1 base, V lost 6 bases, and 8 bases had no gene match. CDR1 and CDR2 from the germline V gene are WSHSY and SAAADI.

V usage is TRBV5-1 and J usage is TRBJ2-1; D assignment may be TRBD1 or TRBD2 (5 bases each). With 0 bases removed from V and 6 bases from J, the gap between germline ends came to 7 bases. The CDR3 totals 13 residues. Germline assignment: CDR1 SGHRS and CDR2 YFSETQ. The CDR3 DNA follows: TGCGCCAGCAGCTTGGGGGGGACCAATGAGCAGTTCTTC. Translation: CASSLGGTNEQFF. Combining the CDR3 with reference TRBV5-1 and TRBJ2-1 gives the whole variable domain KAGVTQTPRYLIKTRGQQVTLSCSPISGHRSVSWYQQTPGQGLQFLFEYFSETQRNKGNFPGRFSGRQFSNSRSEMNVSTLELGDSALYLCASSLGGTNEQFFGPGTRLTVL.

A note on this clone: Other DNA sequences within the sample encode an identical CDR3. This chain connects TRBV5-1 to TRBJ1-2; 9 positions match TRBD1. Germline V gene data show CDR1 as SGHRS and CDR2 as YFSETQ. The CDR3 is 14 amino acids. V lost 3 bases, J lost 3 bases, and 3 bases stayed unmatched. The CDR3 DNA reads TGCGCCAGCAGCTCGGGACAGGGAGACTATGGCTACACCTTC. Encoded protein: CASSSGQGDYGYTF.

V usage is TRBV21-1 and J usage is TRBJ2-1; the D segment call TRBD2 is taken from the table without a DNA check. TRBV21-1 is noted as a pseudogene. This CDR3 has 16 amino acids. CDR3 amino acids: CASSKGEREAYNEQFF. The CDR3 DNA is TGTGCCAGCAGCAAAGGGGAGCGGGAGGCCTACAATGAGCAGTTCTTC.

The V gene is TRBV19, the J gene TRBJ2-3; the match to TRBD1 covers 7 bases. Trimming removed 7 bases from V and 1 base from J; junction bases left unmatched: 5. There are 14 residues in the CDR3. Germline CDR1 LNHDA, CDR2 SQIVND (reference sequence). CDR3 residues: CASKDRVGTDTQYF. The CDR3 coding sequence is TGTGCCAGTAAAGACAGGGTTGGCACAGATACGCAGTATTTT. The whole variable domain, remainder taken from reference TRBV19 and TRBJ2-3, is DGGITQSPKYLFRKEGQNVTLSCEQNLNHDAMYWYRQDPGQGLRLIYYSQIVNDFQKGDIAEGYSVSREKKESFPLTVTSAQKNPTAFYLCASKDRVGTDTQYFGPGTRLTVL.

The table lists this clone with a count of one. This rearrangement joins TRBV18 to TRBJ2-5; D gene uncertain. Trimming stripped 4 bases from V and 3 bases from J, with 9 bases between. The CDR3 totals 13 residues. Per germline, CDR1 KGHSH and CDR2 LQKENI. The CDR3 spells CASSQGQEETQYF. The CDR3 coding sequence is TGTGCCAGCTCACAAGGGCAAGAAGAGACCCAGTACTTC.

This clone was detected once. The J gene is TRBJ2-1, the V gene TRBV2; D is possibly TRBD1 or TRBD2 (5 bases each). CDR1 and CDR2 (germline): SNHLY, FYNNEI. The CDR3 extends over 11 amino acids. Trimming removed 5 bases from V and 10 bases from J, with 9 bases in between. CDR3 DNA: TGTGCCAGCAGTCCGGGACCCGAGCAGTTCTTC. Its translation is CASSPGPEQFF.

The chain links TRBV5-4 to TRBJ2-3, with a weak D call TRBD1 (7 bases). The germline CDR1 and CDR2 sequences are SGHNT and YYREEE (reference sequence). V was pared by 4 bases and J by 9 bases, with 18 bases between. The CDR3 covers 14 residues. The CDR3 spells CASSQEGAHRTQYF. In nucleotides, the CDR3 is TGTGCCAGCAGCCAGGAGGGGGCTCACCGGACGCAGTATTTT.

This clone has only one observation. The chain recombines TRBV19 with TRBJ1-1, with D perhaps TRBD1 (5 bases). CDR1 and CDR2 from the germline V gene are LNHDA and SQIVND (reference sequence). This CDR3 spans 16 amino acids. Trimming removed 4 bases from V and 3 bases from J, with 18 bases in between. The CDR3 coding sequence is TGTGCCAGTAGTACGCGATATGGGGGAGGGGACACTGAAGCTTTCTTT. Translated, it gives CASSTRYGGGDTEAFF.

This sequence joins TRBV19 and TRBJ2-6, with TRBD1 matching over 12 bases. The CDR3 is 19 amino acids. V lost 10 bases, J lost 2 bases, and 15 bases stayed unmatched. Germline V gene lookup returns CDR1 LNHDA and CDR2 SQIVND (reference sequence). Here the CDR3 DNA reads TGTGCCACCTCCCTCAAGAGGGACAGGGGGCCCGCTGGGGCCAACGTCCTGACTTTC. Amino acid sequence: CATSLKRDRGPAGANVLTF.

This chain links TRBV28 with TRBJ1-2; TRBD1 agrees at 7 bases. The CDR3 consists of 14 residues. The ends lost 7 bases at V and 3 bases at J; junction bases unmatched: 8. Germline V gives CDR1 MDHEN, CDR2 SYDVKM. The DNA of the CDR3 is TGTGCCAGCACCTGGGGGACAGAGGACTATGGCTACACCTTC. Its protein product is CASTWGTEDYGYTF.

The CDR3 DNA is TGCGCCACAACGCGCTCCGCTCTAGCGGGAGTTCGGTACGAGCAGTACTTC. Translating it yields CATTRSALAGVRYEQYF. The gene calls are TRBV10-2 and TRBJ2-7; TRBD2 agrees at 10 bases. Germline V gives CDR1 WSHSY, CDR2 SAAADI. This CDR3 contains 17 residues. J was trimmed by 4 bases and V by 10 bases; bases with no gene match: 19.

The chain employs TRBV2 and TRBJ2-7; the D gene is possibly TRBD2 (6 bases). In germline, CDR1 is SNHLY, CDR2 FYNNEI. V lost 7 bases and J lost 6, with 16 bases in between. There are 13 residues in the CDR3. The CDR3: CASMGTPSFEQYF. The DNA of the CDR3 is TGTGCCAGCATGGGGACTCCTTCTTTCGAGCAGTACTTC.

Written as DNA, the CDR3 is TGTGCCAGCAGCCCACAAGCGGGAGGGCCCTATGAGCAGTTCTTC. It codes for CASSPQAGGPYEQFF. The chain joins TRBV5-4 to TRBJ2-1, with 10 bases fitting TRBD2. The CDR3 contains 15 residues. The germline gives CDR1 SGHNT, CDR2 YYREEE (reference sequence). V trimming: 4 bases; J trimming: 8 bases; junction bases outside the gene matches: 9.

This chain joins TRBV27 and TRBJ1-1; a weak D match, TRBD1 (5 bases). V shed 2 bases and J shed 8 bases, with 15 bases lying between them. Looked up from germline, CDR1 is MNHEY and CDR2 is SMNVEV (reference sequence). The CDR3 runs 14 residues. The CDR3 nucleotides are TGTGCCAGCAGTTTAACCTATTCCGGGACCGAAGCTTTCTTT. This sequence encodes CASSLTYSGTEAFF.

The chain carries TRBV27 and TRBJ1-1; D is perhaps TRBD1 (6 bases). Trimming took off 5 bases at V and 4 bases at J, with 14 bases between the two ends. CDR1 and CDR2 (germline): MNHEY, SMNVEV (reference sequence). There are 14 residues in the CDR3. This CDR3 reads CASSPKYRVTEAFF. CDR3 bases: TGTGCCAGCAGTCCCAAATACAGGGTCACTGAAGCTTTCTTT.

This chain connects TRBV4-1 to TRBJ1-2; TRBD1 agrees at 7 bases. The V and J ends lost 0 bases and 7 bases, in that order; junction bases with no gene match: 11. The CDR3 runs to 16 residues. From germline, CDR1 is MGHRA and CDR2 YSYEKL. DNA for the CDR3: TGCGCCAGCAGCCAAGATGGGCGGGGCAGGGGGGGTGGCTACACCTTC. Protein: CASSQDGRGRGGGYTF.

The chain couples TRBV11-2 to TRBJ1-1, with D possibly TRBD1 on 5 matching bases. Germline V gives CDR1 SGHAT, CDR2 FQNNGV. The CDR3 sequence is 16 residues long. Trimming shortened V by 5 bases and J by 9 bases, and 25 bases separated the two germline ends. CDR3 in DNA: TGTGCCAGCAGCGTACAGGTAGCCTGGAGCGCGATGAAAGCTTTCTTT. Its protein is CASSVQVAWSAMKAFF.

This clone was recorded only once. The rearrangement uses TRBV19 and TRBJ2-2, with 11 nucleotides matching TRBD1. Unmatched junction bases numbered 3, after V lost 5 bases and J lost 4 bases. The CDR3 extends over 15 amino acids. The germline V gene encodes CDR1 LNHDA and CDR2 SQIVND (reference sequence). The CDR3 DNA follows: TGTGCCAGTAGTCTTGGGACAGGGGGCACCGGGGAGCTGTTTTTT. This codes for CASSLGTGGTGELFF.

This clone was detected only a few times. The rearrangement links TRBV6-1 to TRBJ2-5; possible D gene TRBD2, 5 bases. V was pared by 2 bases and J by 5 bases, with 12 bases between. The CDR3 is 14 residues long. The V gene's germline CDR1 is MNHNS and CDR2 SASEGT. The CDR3 DNA follows: TGTGCCAGCAGTGAATTGGGAACGGGGGAGACCCAGTACTTC. This codes for CASSELGTGETQYF.

The gene calls are TRBV5-8 and TRBJ2-7, with a possible D match to TRBD2 (5 bases). Trimming took 0 bases from V and 0 from J, leaving 7 bases between them. CDR3 length equals 14 residues. Germline V lookup: CDR1 SGHTS, CDR2 YDEGEE. The CDR3 DNA is TGTGCCAGCAGCTTGGGGACTCTCTCCTACGAGCAGTACTTC. Its protein product is CASSLGTLSYEQYF. Full variable domain (missing parts from reference TRBV5-8 and TRBJ2-7): EAGVTQSPTHLIKTRGQQATLRCSPISGHTSVYWYQQALGLGLQFLLWYDEGEERNRGNFPPRFSGRQFPNYSSELNVNALELEDSALYLCASSLGTLSYEQYFGPGTRLTVT.

The chain carries TRBV5-6 and TRBJ1-2; D may be TRBD1 (5 bases). V lost 2 bases and J 7 bases, leaving 15 bases between the germline ends. CDR1 and CDR2 from the germline V gene are SGHDT and YYEEEE. This CDR3 has 14 residues. The DNA for the CDR3 is TGTGCCAGCAGCTTTGTGGAGGTCAGGGTTGGCTACACCTTC. Its protein is CASSFVEVRVGYTF.

The V and J genes are TRBV10-3 and TRBJ2-1, with D hard to call. Germline assignment: CDR1 ENHRY and CDR2 SYGVKD. Trimming left V 0 bases short and J 8 bases short, with 5 bases between. CDR3 size: 12 residues. The CDR3 spells CAISESRHEQFF. In DNA, the CDR3 is TGTGCCATCAGTGAGTCAAGGCATGAGCAGTTCTTC.

This clone was seen once. This chain uses TRBV6-1 with TRBJ2-3, with D unresolved. V was trimmed by 7 bases and J by 4 bases, leaving 12 bases between them. There are 13 residues in the CDR3. Germline values: CDR1 MNHNS, CDR2 SASEGT. CDR3 protein: CASTSSSADTQYF. CDR3 nucleotide sequence: TGTGCCAGCACCTCAAGCTCCGCAGATACGCAGTATTTT.

The gene calls are TRBV5-1 and TRBJ1-5, with 7 positions matching TRBD1. The CDR3 spans 15 residues. CDR1 is SGHRS, CDR2 YFSETQ, per germline. Losses at the gene ends were 0 bases for V and 3 bases for J; bases not matched to a gene: 3. CDR3 nucleotides: TGCGCCAGCAGCTTGGGACAGGGACTCAATCAGCCCCAGCATTTT. Its protein is CASSLGQGLNQPQHF.

This chain uses TRBV28 with TRBJ2-1; 9 bases align to TRBD2. This CDR3 has 15 amino acids. The trim removed 8 bases at V and 3 bases at J, leaving 8 bases unmatched. Germline lookup yields CDR1 MDHEN and CDR2 SYDVKM. CDR3 sequence (DNA): TGTGCCAGCGTCCTGGGACTAGCAGACTACAATGAGCAGTTCTTC. The encoded protein is CASVLGLADYNEQFF.

This rearrangement joins TRBV19 to TRBJ1-5, with 7 bases matching TRBD1. From germline, CDR1 is LNHDA and CDR2 SQIVND (reference sequence). The J segment lost 1 base and the V segment lost 6 bases, leaving 9 bases of the junction unmatched. This CDR3 is 16 amino acids long. The CDR3 sequence is CASSLTGPSSNQPQHF. CDR3 nucleotide sequence: TGTGCCAGTAGCCTGACAGGGCCCTCGAGCAATCAGCCCCAGCATTTT.